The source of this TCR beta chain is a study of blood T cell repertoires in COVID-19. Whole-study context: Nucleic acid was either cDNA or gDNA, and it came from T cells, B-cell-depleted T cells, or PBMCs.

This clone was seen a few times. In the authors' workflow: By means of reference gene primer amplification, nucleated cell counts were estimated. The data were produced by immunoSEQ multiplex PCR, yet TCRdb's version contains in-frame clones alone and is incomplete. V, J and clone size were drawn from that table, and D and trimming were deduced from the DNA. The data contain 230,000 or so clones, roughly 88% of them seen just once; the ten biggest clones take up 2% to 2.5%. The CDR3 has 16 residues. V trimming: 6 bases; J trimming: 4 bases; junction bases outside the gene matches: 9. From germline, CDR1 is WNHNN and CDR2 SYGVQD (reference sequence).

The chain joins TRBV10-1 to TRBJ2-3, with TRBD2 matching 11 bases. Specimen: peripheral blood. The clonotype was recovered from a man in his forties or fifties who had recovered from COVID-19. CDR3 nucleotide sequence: TGCGCCAGCAGCAAATTAGCGGGAGGGTCCGCAGATACGCAGTATTTT. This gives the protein CASSKLAGGSADTQYF.